These 19 T cell receptor beta chains originate from one sample sequenced in a study of blood T cell repertoires in COVID-19. Measured with immunoSEQ multiplex PCR; TCRdb has only the in-frame clones, and not every one. The table records some 91,000 clones, roughly 80% of them present only once. The specimen sequenced was peripheral blood. The origin of the receptors is a human donor in a cohort sampled during active COVID-19.

This clone was observed a few times. The chain joins TRBV7-9 to TRBJ1-3; 9 bases are a match to TRBD1. Germline CDR1 reads SEHNR; CDR2 reads FQNEAQ (reference sequence). Germline trimming cut 9 bases from V and 3 bases from J; bases unmatched to any gene: 6. CDR3 size: 14 residues. The CDR3: CASEQGAGGNTIYF. CDR3 coding DNA: TGTGCCAGTGAACAGGGGGCTGGTGGAAACACCATATATTTT.

The chain has TRBV28 and TRBJ1-1; 11 bases align to TRBD1. This CDR3 is built from 15 residues. V lost 6 bases and J lost 4; bases outside the gene matches: 7. Germline CDR1 and CDR2: MDHEN and SYDVKM. The CDR3 DNA reads as TGTGCCAGCAGAACCACCGGGACAGGGGGCACTGAAGCTTTCTTT. This gives the protein CASRTTGTGGTEAFF. Variable domain in full (rest from reference TRBV28 and TRBJ1-1): DVKVTQSSRYLVKRTGEKVFLECVQDMDHENMFWYRQDPGLGLRLIYFSYDVKMKEKGDIPEGYSVSREKKERFSLILESASTNQTSMYLCASRTTGTGGTEAFFGQGTRLTVV.

The chain joins TRBV2 to TRBJ2-7; 9 bases align to TRBD1. This CDR3 is built from 17 residues. The V segment lost 7 bases and the J segment 0 bases; nucleotides outside the gene matches: 13. The germline V gene has CDR1 SNHLY and CDR2 FYNNEI. DNA of the CDR3: TGTGCCAGCAAACAGGGGGCGTACGTAAGAAGCTCCTACGAGCAGTACTTC. Translated: CASKQGAYVRSSYEQYF.

The chain carries TRBV19 and TRBJ2-1; 8 bases agree with TRBD1. This CDR3 spans 15 amino acids. J was trimmed by 3 bases and V by 5 bases; bases with no gene match: 6. The V gene's germline CDR1 is LNHDA and CDR2 SQIVND (reference sequence). As DNA, the CDR3 is TGTGCCAGTAGTGGGAGGACAGGGTACTACAATGAGCAGTTCTTC. Encoded protein: CASSGRTGYYNEQFF.

This sequence joins TRBV9 and TRBJ1-6, with TRBD1 matching over 7 bases. V dropped 3 bases and J dropped 9; count of bases not matched to a gene: 3. The CDR3 spans 13 residues. Germline V gene data show CDR1 as SGDLS and CDR2 as YYNGEE. Written as DNA, the CDR3 is TGTGCCAGCAGCGAGGGGGCGCCTTCACCCCTCCACTTT. This encodes CASSEGAPSPLHF.

The chain has TRBV19 and TRBJ2-7; TRBD1 matches at 8 bases. V lost 4 bases to trimming and J lost 7 bases; unmatched junction nucleotides: 21. The CDR3 loop spans 18 amino acids. CDR1 and CDR2 from the germline V gene are LNHDA and SQIVND (reference sequence). Here the CDR3 DNA reads TGTGCCAGTAGTACAGGCGTGCACAGGGGGTCCAGATATTCAGAGCAGTACTTC. This translates into CASSTGVHRGSRYSEQYF. The whole variable domain, filled in from reference TRBV19 and TRBJ2-7, reads DGGITQSPKYLFRKEGQNVTLSCEQNLNHDAMYWYRQDPGQGLRLIYYSQIVNDFQKGDIAEGYSVSREKKESFPLTVTSAQKNPTAFYLCASSTGVHRGSRYSEQYFGPGTRLTVT.

The CDR3 protein is CASSQGPSRGLEQYF. Written as DNA, the CDR3 is TGTGCCAGCAGCCAAGGTCCCTCCCGCGGCCTCGAGCAGTACTTC. This chain links TRBV14 with TRBJ2-7, with D hard to call. The CDR3 loop spans 15 amino acids. V was clipped by 1 base and J by 6 bases, with 16 bases between them. CDR1 and CDR2 (germline): SGHDN, FVKESK. Variable domain in full (rest from reference TRBV14 and TRBJ2-7): EAGVTQFPSHSVIEKGQTVTLRCDPISGHDNLYWYRRVMGKEIKFLLHFVKESKQDESGMPNNRFLAERTGGTYSTLKVQPAELEDSGVYFCASSQGPSRGLEQYFGPGTRLTVT.

The chain has TRBV24-1 and TRBJ2-2; 7 bases fit TRBD2. The CDR3 runs 15 residues. CDR1 is KGHDR and CDR2 is SFDVKD in the germline V gene. The V segment lost 4 bases and the J segment 6 bases; nucleotides outside the gene matches: 7. The CDR3 here is CATSDPTRGSGELFF. As DNA, the CDR3 is TGTGCCACCAGTGACCCGACGCGGGGGTCCGGGGAGCTGTTTTTT.

The chain couples TRBV19 to TRBJ2-3; maybe TRBD2 (7 bases). The V gene lost 3 bases and the J gene lost 3 bases, with 13 bases spanning the gap. From germline, CDR1 is LNHDA and CDR2 SQIVND (reference sequence). CDR3 length equals 15 residues. The CDR3 spells CASSIARGPTDTQYF. The DNA of the CDR3 is TGTGCCAGTAGTATCGCGCGGGGGCCAACAGATACGCAGTATTTT.

This clone turned up a few times. The chain links TRBV7-2 to TRBJ2-1; TRBD2 matches 9 bases. The CDR3 is 14 residues long. V gave up 2 bases and J gave up 6 bases; unmatched junction bases: 2. The V gene's germline CDR1 is SGHTA and CDR2 FQGNSA. The CDR3: CASSLLAGSNEQFF. The CDR3 DNA follows: TGTGCCAGCAGCTTACTAGCGGGAAGCAATGAGCAGTTCTTC. Using reference TRBV7-2 and TRBJ2-1 for the parts outside the CDR3, the full variable domain is GAGVSQSPSNKVTEKGKDVELRCDPISGHTALYWYRQSLGQGLEFLIYFQGNSAPDKSGLPSDRFSAERTGGSVSTLTIQRTQQEDSAVYLCASSLLAGSNEQFFGPGTRLTVL.

The V gene is TRBV28, the J gene TRBJ2-1, with D possibly matching TRBD2 (5 bases). The CDR3 spans 15 residues. V lost 6 bases and J 2 bases, leaving 14 bases between the germline ends. Germline V gene lookup returns CDR1 MDHEN and CDR2 SYDVKM. DNA for the CDR3: TGTGCCAGCAGGGCTGACGTCGGGGCCTACAATGAGCAGTTCTTC. It yields the protein CASRADVGAYNEQFF.

The count of this clone is one. The chain uses TRBV2 and TRBJ1-1, with a tentative D call TRBD1 (6 bases). This CDR3 region has 15 residues. Per the germline V gene, CDR1 is SNHLY and CDR2 is FYNNEI. The V end was cut by 0 bases, the J end by 1 base, with 9 bases between. CDR3 nucleotides: TGTGCCAGCAGTGAAGCGCAGGGGTCGAACACTGAAGCTTTCTTT. Amino acid sequence: CASSEAQGSNTEAFF.

The chain recombines TRBV9 with TRBJ2-5, with 7 positions matching TRBD1. This CDR3 is 15 amino acids long. The germline CDR1 and CDR2 sequences are SGDLS and YYNGEE. Trimming at V came to 0 bases and at J to 7 bases, leaving 9 bases not matched to a gene. CDR3 in amino acids: CASSVDGRPGGTQYF. The CDR3 region has the DNA TGTGCCAGCAGCGTAGACGGCCGACCAGGGGGGACCCAGTACTTC.

CDR3 region: CASSPAGGYEQYF. CDR3 in DNA: TGTGCCAGCAGCCCGGCAGGGGGTTACGAGCAGTACTTC. J is TRBJ2-7 and V is TRBV7-2; 7 bases fit TRBD1. The germline V gene encodes CDR1 SGHTA and CDR2 FQGNSA. Trimming took 5 bases from V and 4 from J; bases not matched to a gene: 5. This CDR3 is built from 13 residues.

V is TRBV27 and J is TRBJ2-7; TRBD2 agrees at 9 bases. Germline V gene lookup returns CDR1 MNHEY and CDR2 SMNVEV (reference sequence). This CDR3 contains 15 residues. V was clipped by 7 bases and J by 3 bases; unmatched bases: 10. The CDR3 nucleotides read TGTGCCAGCACCATGACTAGCGGAGATAACTACGAGCAGTACTTC. Its protein product is CASTMTSGDNYEQYF.

This chain connects TRBV6-5 to TRBJ2-1, with TRBD2 identical over 8 bases. The germline V gene has CDR1 MNHEY and CDR2 SVGAGI. The CDR3 sequence is 14 residues long. V was clipped by 5 bases and J by 2 bases; unmatched bases: 2. CDR3 region: CASSPGLAYNEQFF. In DNA, the CDR3 is TGTGCCAGCAGTCCGGGACTAGCCTACAATGAGCAGTTCTTC.

V and J are TRBV28 and TRBJ2-4; TRBD1 matches 9 bases. The junction had 6 bases not matched to a gene; V was cut back by 6 bases and J by 3 bases. Germline V gene lookup returns CDR1 MDHEN and CDR2 SYDVKM. The CDR3 has 15 amino acids. Here the CDR3 reads CASRPRTGDKNIQYF. CDR3 nucleotide sequence: TGTGCCAGCAGACCCAGGACAGGGGACAAAAACATTCAGTACTTC.

The genes are TRBV5-1 and TRBJ2-1; 9 bases line up with TRBD1. V lost 3 bases and J lost 6; bases outside the gene matches: 4. From germline, CDR1 is SGHRS and CDR2 YFSETQ. This CDR3 is 14 amino acids long. For the CDR3, the DNA is TGCGCCAGCAGCTGGACAGGGGACAGCAATGAGCAGTTCTTC. Translating gives CASSWTGDSNEQFF.

The genes are TRBV6-4 and TRBJ2-1; 9 nucleotides line up with TRBD1. Per the germline V gene, CDR1 is MRHNA and CDR2 is SNTAGT. CDR3 length: 14 residues. After removal of 6 bases from V and 1 base from J, the junction contained 1 base not matched to a gene. The CDR3 sequence is CASRGQGSYNEQFF. In DNA, the CDR3 is TGTGCCAGCAGGGGACAGGGATCCTACAATGAGCAGTTCTTC.